These 29 T cell receptor beta chains came from one sample sequenced in a study of shared clonotypes between healthy human individuals (dated by TCRdb to 2018 to 2020). The method was the immunoSEQ multiplex PCR assay. TCRdb stores this immuneACCESS table with in-frame sequences only. Part of the clones is absent; in the studies checked, under half of the shortfall reflects unresolved V genes, and no reason is known for the rest. This sample gives approximately 2,000,000 clones in total; around 93% of them show up just once. Clones ranked in the top ten supply around 1.8% of the sample. CD8 naive samples were obtained by positive selection for CCR7 among CD45RO-negative cells, yielding a CD45RA+CCR7+ population from which TemRA cells were excluded. The material sequenced was naive CD8+ T cells from PBMCs. The cell subset or site label corresponds to: CD45RA+CCR7+. All receptors derive from a man aged 18 to 30 in good health. Some clones in this sample may be carry-over from other donors' samples.

This clone was recorded once. The chain joins TRBV6-6 to TRBJ1-2; TRBD1 matches 7 bases. The V gene end was trimmed by 5 bases and the J gene end by 2 bases; junction bases not matched to a gene: 5. Per the germline V gene, CDR1 is MNHNY and CDR2 is SVGAGI (reference sequence). This CDR3 contains 14 residues. The CDR3: CASSNLQGNYGYTF. The CDR3 bases are TGTGCCAGCAGTAACCTACAGGGGAACTATGGCTACACCTTC.

V is TRBV4-3 and J is TRBJ2-1, with 12 positions matching TRBD2. The junction had 10 bases not matched to a gene; V was cut back by 1 base and J by 6 bases. The germline CDR1 and CDR2 sequences are LGHNA and YSLEER. The CDR3 sequence is 18 residues long. CDR3 sequence reads: CASSQVLAGGGIFNEQFF. The CDR3 DNA follows: TGCGCCAGCAGCCAAGTACTAGCGGGAGGCGGAATCTTCAATGAGCAGTTCTTC.

The V gene is TRBV5-1, the J gene TRBJ2-7; D is undetermined. The CDR3 consists of 13 residues. Trimming stripped 0 bases from V and 7 bases from J, with 11 bases between. The germline V gene has CDR1 SGHRS and CDR2 YFSETQ. CDR3 loop: CASSLVVGSEQYF. CDR3 nucleotides: TGCGCCAGCAGCTTGGTCGTGGGTTCGGAGCAGTACTTC. The full variable domain, completed using reference TRBV5-1 and TRBJ2-7, is KAGVTQTPRYLIKTRGQQVTLSCSPISGHRSVSWYQQTPGQGLQFLFEYFSETQRNKGNFPGRFSGRQFSNSRSEMNVSTLELGDSALYLCASSLVVGSEQYFGPGTRLTVT.

This sequence joins TRBV7-9 and TRBJ2-1; no clear D gene. The CDR3 is made up of 14 amino acids. The V gene lost 8 bases and the J gene lost 6 bases, with 17 bases spanning the gap. Looked up from germline, CDR1 is SEHNR and CDR2 is FQNEAQ (reference sequence). The CDR3 reads CASVHPGSSNEQFF. CDR3 coding DNA: TGTGCCAGCGTCCACCCAGGCAGTTCCAATGAGCAGTTCTTC.

CDR3 amino acids: CASSPTSGRSDEQYF. The CDR3 DNA reads TGTGCCAGCAGCCCGACTAGCGGGAGAAGTGACGAGCAGTACTTC. V and J are TRBV7-3 and TRBJ2-7; 12 nucleotides match TRBD2. The CDR3 consists of 15 residues. CDR1 and CDR2 from the germline V gene are SGHTA and FQGTGA. J gave up 5 bases and V 5 bases, and 7 bases lay outside the gene matches.

Here the CDR3 reads CASSINRLDLGEQFF. CDR3 coding DNA: TGTGCCAGTAGTATAAATCGCCTAGATCTTGGGGAGCAGTTCTTC. V usage is TRBV19 and J usage is TRBJ2-1; unclear D gene. Trimming took off 2 bases at V and 10 bases at J, with 18 bases between the two ends. The CDR3 runs 15 residues. Per the germline V gene, CDR1 is LNHDA and CDR2 is SQIVND (reference sequence).

The rearrangement joins TRBV4-2 to TRBJ1-5, with 10 bases identical to TRBD1. This CDR3 region has 18 residues. Germline CDR1 reads LGHNA; CDR2 reads YNFKEQ. V was pared by 0 bases and J by 6 bases, with 11 bases of the junction left unmatched. CDR3 DNA: TGTGCCAGCAGCCAAGATCCCCTCGGGACAGGGGTCTTTCAGCCCCAGCATTTT. This translates into CASSQDPLGTGVFQPQHF.

Here the CDR3 reads CASSLRETGGGTEAFF. The CDR3 nucleotides read TGTGCCAGCAGTTTAAGGGAGACAGGGGGCGGGACTGAAGCTTTCTTT. The chain has TRBV27 and TRBJ1-1; 10 positions match TRBD1. This CDR3 spans 16 amino acids. V was clipped by 2 bases and J by 5 bases; unmatched bases: 8. Germline CDR1 MNHEY, CDR2 SMNVEV (reference sequence).

The chain is built from TRBV7-6 and TRBJ1-1; 7 bases are shared with TRBD1. The CDR3 has 16 amino acids. V shed 2 bases, J shed 5 bases, and the junction held 11 bases outside the gene matches. Germline V gene data show CDR1 as SGHVS and CDR2 as FNYEAQ. The CDR3 DNA reads as TGTGCCAGCAGCTTAAGTGTTCAAGCAGGGGGGACTGAAGCTTTCTTT. Translating it yields CASSLSVQAGGTEAFF.

The CDR3 sequence is CASSQDPAGKDSYEQYF. As DNA, the CDR3 is TGTGCCAGCAGCCAAGATCCAGCGGGAAAAGACTCCTACGAGCAGTACTTC. V usage is TRBV4-2 and J usage is TRBJ2-7; TRBD2 aligns across 7 bases. CDR1 and CDR2 from the germline V gene are LGHNA and YNFKEQ. This CDR3 has 17 amino acids. V was pared by 0 bases and J by 0 bases, with 8 bases of the junction left unmatched.

V and J are TRBV7-2 and TRBJ2-5; the D is unclear. TRBJ2-7 explains the end of the DNA better; the J call may be wrong. The V gene's germline CDR1 is SGHTA and CDR2 FQGNSA. The CDR3 totals 14 residues. CDR3 DNA sequence: TGTGCCAGCAGCGAACCGGGCCAAACCTACGAGCAGTACTTC. Translating it yields CASSEPGQTYEQYF.

A remark on this clone: Other DNA sequences within the sample encode an identical CDR3. This sequence joins TRBV4-1 and TRBJ1-3, with D perhaps matching TRBD1 (5 bases). Trimming cost V 0 bases and J 4 bases, with 10 bases left between them. The CDR3 runs to 15 residues. In germline, CDR1 is MGHRA, CDR2 YSYEKL. The CDR3 loop reads CASSQDRGRGNTIYF. The DNA of the CDR3 is TGCGCCAGCAGCCAAGATAGGGGCAGGGGAAACACCATATATTTT.

The J gene is TRBJ2-7, the V gene TRBV15; no clear D. V was trimmed by 1 base and J by 3 bases, leaving 4 bases between them. The length of the CDR3 is 12 residues. Germline V gives CDR1 LNHNV, CDR2 YYDKDF (reference sequence). CDR3 nucleotides: TGTGCCACCAGCAGAGTGGGCTACGAGCAGTACTTC. It specifies CATSRVGYEQYF.

The chain links TRBV27 to TRBJ1-5; TRBD1 agrees at 7 bases. V lost 4 bases to trimming and J lost 0 bases; unmatched junction nucleotides: 9. There are 17 residues in the CDR3. The germline V gene has CDR1 MNHEY and CDR2 SMNVEV (reference sequence). The DNA for the CDR3 is TGTGCCAGCAGTTCGACAGGGTGGGAATATAGCAATCAGCCCCAGCATTTT. It yields the protein CASSSTGWEYSNQPQHF.

Details on this clone: Within the sample, other DNA sequences also encode this same CDR3. The chain has TRBV6-5 and TRBJ1-1; no firm D call. The CDR3 has 13 amino acids. Germline V lookup: CDR1 MNHEY, CDR2 SVGAGI. With 4 bases removed from V and 0 bases from J, the gap between germline ends came to 6 bases. CDR3 nucleotides: TGTGCCAGCAGTTTAGGCATGAACACTGAAGCTTTCTTT. Its protein is CASSLGMNTEAFF.

The rearrangement joins TRBV15 to TRBJ2-7; 8 bases map to TRBD2. Germline CDR1 reads LNHNV; CDR2 reads YYDKDF (reference sequence). Trimming at V came to 4 bases and at J to 7 bases, leaving 9 bases not matched to a gene. The CDR3 extends over 14 amino acids. The CDR3 coding sequence is TGTGCCACCAGCATGCGGGGGGAGCCCAATGAGCAGTACTTC. It specifies CATSMRGEPNEQYF.

The chain is built from TRBV10-3 and TRBJ1-2, with 10 bases lining up with TRBD1. Germline V gene sequence: CDR1 ENHRY, CDR2 SYGVKD. The CDR3 sequence is 18 residues long. V lost 3 bases and J lost 3; bases outside the gene matches: 13. Written as DNA, the CDR3 is TGTGCCATCAGTGAAACCGGGACAGGGGCTTTCGGGGACTATGGCTACACCTTC. This sequence encodes CAISETGTGAFGDYGYTF.

Only one count was recorded for this clone. V and J are TRBV7-3 and TRBJ2-3; D is possibly TRBD1 (5 bases). The CDR3 is made up of 15 amino acids. V lost 2 bases, J lost 6 bases, and 15 bases lay in between. Germline V gene sequence: CDR1 SGHTA, CDR2 FQGTGA. The CDR3 region is CASSLGASSSDTQYF. The CDR3 DNA sequence: TGTGCCAGCAGCTTAGGGGCTAGTTCTTCCGATACGCAGTATTTT. Complete variable domain (other parts from reference TRBV7-3 and TRBJ2-3): GAGVSQTPSNKVTEKGKYVELRCDPISGHTALYWYRQSLGQGPEFLIYFQGTGAADDSGLPNDRFFAVRPEGSVSTLKIQRTERGDSAVYLCASSLGASSSDTQYFGPGTRLTVL.

The rearrangement uses TRBV7-6 and TRBJ2-7; tentatively, D is TRBD1 (7 bases). V shed 0 bases and J shed 7 bases, with 13 bases lying between them. Germline-derived CDR1 and CDR2 are SGHVS and FNYEAQ. The CDR3 is made up of 14 amino acids. CDR3 protein: CASSLAAGGREQYF. The CDR3 region has the DNA TGTGCCAGCAGCTTAGCGGCAGGGGGGAGGGAGCAGTACTTC.

The chain recombines TRBV29-1 with TRBJ2-7; a weak D match, TRBD1 (6 bases). The length of the CDR3 is 14 residues. Germline loops: CDR1 SQVTM, CDR2 ANQGSEA. Trimming pared 6 bases from V and 4 bases from J, leaving 19 bases between. CDR3 sequence reads: CSVSASSQGYEQYF. CDR3 sequence (DNA): TGCAGCGTCTCCGCCTCTAGCCAGGGGTACGAGCAGTACTTC.

The chain is built from TRBV4-3 and TRBJ1-1; unclear D gene. V was pared by 1 base and J by 3 bases, with 15 bases between. The length of the CDR3 is 16 residues. Germline assignment: CDR1 LGHNA and CDR2 YSLEER. This chain's CDR3 is CASSQGGIQSYTEAFF. The CDR3 DNA reads TGCGCCAGCAGCCAAGGCGGAATCCAAAGTTACACTGAAGCTTTCTTT.

DNA of the CDR3: TGCGCCAGCAGCGGGGCCAAAAACATTCAGTACTTC. It codes for CASSGAKNIQYF. The gene calls are TRBV4-1 and TRBJ2-4, with no clear D. The germline V and J ends were trimmed by 5 bases and 1 base, with 3 bases remaining between them. CDR3 length equals 12 residues. Germline CDR1 is MGHRA and CDR2 is YSYEKL.

The V call is TRBV7-3, the J call TRBJ2-1, with D possibly being TRBD2 (5 bases). Germline CDR1 and CDR2: SGHTA and FQGTGA. Trimming cost V 1 base and J 8 bases, with 15 bases left between them. CDR3 size: 15 residues. The CDR3 loop reads CASSLIRRDSHEQFF. The CDR3 bases are TGTGCCAGCAGCTTAATTAGACGGGATAGCCATGAGCAGTTCTTC. Full variable domain (missing parts from reference TRBV7-3 and TRBJ2-1): GAGVSQTPSNKVTEKGKYVELRCDPISGHTALYWYRQSLGQGPEFLIYFQGTGAADDSGLPNDRFFAVRPEGSVSTLKIQRTERGDSAVYLCASSLIRRDSHEQFFGPGTRLTVL.

The chain has TRBV4-1 and TRBJ2-5; TRBD2 matches 10 bases. The J segment lost 1 base and the V segment lost 3 bases, leaving 2 bases of the junction unmatched. The CDR3 sequence is 15 residues long. Germline V gene data show CDR1 as MGHRA and CDR2 as YSYEKL. As DNA, the CDR3 is TGCGCCAGCAGCCACCCTAGCGGGAGCCAAGAGACCCAGTACTTC. Its translation is CASSHPSGSQETQYF.

The rearrangement joins TRBV27 to TRBJ2-3; the D gene is possibly TRBD2 (5 bases). The germline V gene has CDR1 MNHEY and CDR2 SMNVEV (reference sequence). CDR3 length equals 14 residues. V was trimmed by 2 bases and J by 2 bases, leaving 8 bases between them. The CDR3 loop reads CASSLIGVTDTQYF. CDR3 sequence (DNA): TGTGCCAGCAGTTTAATCGGGGTCACAGATACGCAGTATTTT.

This sequence joins TRBV19 and TRBJ1-2, with D possibly TRBD1 on 5 matching bases. The V gene lost 7 bases and the J gene lost 1 base, with 10 bases spanning the gap. CDR1 is LNHDA, CDR2 SQIVND, per germline (reference sequence). The CDR3 has 13 amino acids. Here the CDR3 DNA reads TGTGCCAGTACTCGTGGGGGTAACTATGGCTACACCTTC. Its translation: CASTRGGNYGYTF.

The chain employs TRBV19 and TRBJ2-1, with D perhaps matching TRBD1 or TRBD2 (5 bases each). Trimming stripped 8 bases from V and 4 bases from J, with 24 bases between. Germline lookup yields CDR1 LNHDA and CDR2 SQIVND (reference sequence). CDR3 size: 17 residues. CDR3 residues: CASQLGVAGPPYNEQFF. The CDR3 region has the DNA TGTGCCAGTCAACTAGGGGTGGCAGGGCCGCCTTACAATGAGCAGTTCTTC.

V is TRBV28 and J is TRBJ2-2, with a weak D call TRBD2 (6 bases). Deletions cut 5 bases from V and 6 bases from J, with 16 bases between. The CDR3 is made up of 15 amino acids. Germline V CDR1 and CDR2: MDHEN, SYDVKM. The CDR3 loop is CASSERLVSAGELFF. The CDR3, as DNA: TGTGCCAGCAGTGAGAGACTAGTCTCGGCCGGGGAGCTGTTTTTT. The full variable domain, completed using reference TRBV28 and TRBJ2-2, is DVKVTQSSRYLVKRTGEKVFLECVQDMDHENMFWYRQDPGLGLRLIYFSYDVKMKEKGDIPEGYSVSREKKERFSLILESASTNQTSMYLCASSERLVSAGELFFGEGSRLTVL.

The V call is TRBV4-1, the J call TRBJ2-3; D unclear. CDR1 and CDR2 from the germline V gene are MGHRA and YSYEKL. V lost 4 bases to trimming and J lost 4 bases, with 12 bases between them. The CDR3 extends over 14 amino acids. The CDR3 region is CASSPKSSPDTQYF. The CDR3 DNA follows: TGCGCCAGCAGCCCGAAATCCTCCCCAGATACGCAGTATTTT.